Listed here are 24 T cell receptor beta chains from one sample, sequenced in a study of T cell responses to AZD1222 COVID-19 vaccine. Profiling relied on immunoSEQ multiplex PCR, and the TCRdb table lists in-frame clones only, not all of them. This sample has 75,000 to 100,000 clones, with roughly 88% found just once. The sequencing here drew on peripheral blood, taken on day 0 of AZD1222 vaccination. The source of these receptors is an adult in good health.

The chain is built from TRBV28 and TRBJ2-1, with D unresolved. The V end was cut by 2 bases, the J end by 10 bases, with 9 bases between. The CDR3 totals 12 residues. CDR1 is MDHEN, CDR2 SYDVKM, per germline. For the CDR3, the DNA is TGTGCCAGCAGTTTAAGGCGAGACGAGCAGTTCTTC. Its translation: CASSLRRDEQFF.

The chain recombines TRBV28 with TRBJ2-7; 9 bases are a match to TRBD1. V lost 4 bases to trimming and J lost 5 bases; unmatched junction nucleotides: 9. This CDR3 has 15 amino acids. Germline V CDR1 and CDR2: MDHEN, SYDVKM. The CDR3 here is CASSSTGGTFHEQYF. Written as DNA, the CDR3 is TGTGCCAGCAGTTCGACAGGGGGGACCTTCCACGAGCAGTACTTC.

The genes are TRBV7-2 and TRBJ2-7; 7 bases are shared with TRBD2. There are 15 residues in the CDR3. The junction had 7 bases not matched to a gene; V was cut back by 5 bases and J by 0 bases. Germline CDR1 reads SGHTA; CDR2 reads FQGNSA. Written as DNA, the CDR3 is TGTGCCAGCAGCCCGACTAGCCCACTCTCCTACGAGCAGTACTTC. Residues: CASSPTSPLSYEQYF.

The chain combines TRBV29-1 with TRBJ1-1; the match to TRBD1 covers 8 bases. CDR3 length: 13 residues. The V gene's germline CDR1 is SQVTM and CDR2 ANQGSEA. Losses at the gene ends were 4 bases for V and 6 bases for J; bases not matched to a gene: 7. The CDR3 region has the DNA TGCAGCGTTGGCCCAGGGGGCTACTCTGAAGCTTTCTTT. It specifies CSVGPGGYSEAFF.

The chain uses TRBV11-3 and TRBJ2-5; TRBD1 matches 9 bases. J gave up 2 bases and V 3 bases, and 4 bases lay outside the gene matches. Germline loops: CDR1 SGHNT, CDR2 YENEEA. This CDR3 is 15 amino acids long. CDR3 DNA sequence: TGTGCCAGCAGCTTTGGGACAGGGAGTCAAGAGACCCAGTACTTC. The encoded protein is CASSFGTGSQETQYF. Filled out from reference TRBV11-3 and TRBJ2-5, the complete variable domain reads EAGVVQSPRYKIIEKKQPVAFWCNPISGHNTLYWYLQNLGQGPELLIRYENEEAVDDSQLPKDRFSAERLKGVDSTLKIQPAELGDSAVYLCASSFGTGSQETQYFGPGTRLLVL.

The chain joins TRBV7-9 to TRBJ1-2; D is ambiguous. Looked up from germline, CDR1 is SEHNR and CDR2 is FQNEAQ (reference sequence). Between the trimmed V and J ends, which lost 3 bases and 4 bases, there was a span of 3 bases. The CDR3 runs 11 residues. CDR3: CASSLTYGYTF. DNA of the CDR3: TGTGCCAGCAGCTTGACCTATGGCTACACCTTC.

The chain recombines TRBV4-1 with TRBJ1-1, with 9 bases aligning to TRBD1. CDR3 length: 17 residues. V lost 4 bases, J lost 4 bases, and 13 bases stayed unmatched. Germline V gene lookup returns CDR1 MGHRA and CDR2 YSYEKL. The CDR3 coding sequence is TGCGCCAGCAGCCGGGACAGGGTATTGGGGAGTAGCACTGAAGCTTTCTTT. It yields the protein CASSRDRVLGSSTEAFF.

V usage is TRBV4-3 and J usage is TRBJ2-2; TRBD2 matches at 11 bases. The J segment lost 0 bases and the V segment lost 0 bases, leaving 12 bases of the junction unmatched. Germline V CDR1 and CDR2: LGHNA, YSLEER. This CDR3 is 21 amino acids long. CDR3 sequence (DNA): TGCGCCAGCAGCCAAGATTATGGGACTAGCGGCGTCTTATCGAACACCGGGGAGCTGTTTTTT. Protein: CASSQDYGTSGVLSNTGELFF.

This clone was seen once. The CDR3 here is CASSMLPPANTEAFF. The CDR3 nucleotides are TGTGCCAGTAGTATGCTCCCACCGGCGAACACTGAAGCTTTCTTT. The chain recombines TRBV19 with TRBJ1-1; D unclear. The CDR3 contains 15 residues. CDR1 LNHDA and CDR2 SQIVND come from the germline V gene (reference sequence). Trimming pared 3 bases from V and 1 base from J, leaving 12 bases between. Combining the CDR3 with reference TRBV19 and TRBJ1-1 gives the whole variable domain DGGITQSPKYLFRKEGQNVTLSCEQNLNHDAMYWYRQDPGQGLRLIYYSQIVNDFQKGDIAEGYSVSREKKESFPLTVTSAQKNPTAFYLCASSMLPPANTEAFFGQGTRLTVV.

The genes are TRBV11-3 and TRBJ2-3; no clear D gene. Germline values: CDR1 SGHNT, CDR2 YENEEA. The CDR3 is made up of 14 amino acids. Trimming left V 3 bases short and J 0 bases short, with 7 bases between. CDR3 DNA sequence: TGTGCCAGCAGCTTGTCAACTAGCACAGATACGCAGTATTTT. It is translated as CASSLSTSTDTQYF.

To note about this clone: The sample has other DNA sequences that encode this CDR3 too. The rearrangement links TRBV5-4 to TRBJ2-7, with 11 bases identical to TRBD1. Per germline, CDR1 SGHNT and CDR2 YYREEE (reference sequence). With V trimmed by 0 bases and J by 6 bases, 5 bases remained unmatched. The CDR3 length is 15 residues. Written as DNA, the CDR3 is TGTGCCAGCAGCTTGGGGGGGACAGGGGGGGCCGAGCAGTACTTC. Its translation: CASSLGGTGGAEQYF.

The V and J genes are TRBV11-3 and TRBJ2-1; 14 bases match TRBD2. The CDR3 runs 18 residues. The ends lost 5 bases at V and 7 bases at J; junction bases unmatched: 13. Germline CDR1 and CDR2: SGHNT and YENEEA. CDR3 sequence: CASSSPGTSGSSSNEQFF. The CDR3 bases are TGTGCCAGCAGCAGTCCCGGGACTAGCGGGAGTTCCTCAAATGAGCAGTTCTTC.

This rearrangement joins TRBV2 to TRBJ2-2; 9 bases are a match to TRBD2. CDR3 length: 15 residues. From germline, CDR1 is SNHLY and CDR2 FYNNEI. The V gene end was trimmed by 6 bases and the J gene end by 0 bases; junction bases not matched to a gene: 2. The CDR3 sequence is CASSPSGTNTGELFF. The CDR3 nucleotides are TGTGCCAGCAGCCCTAGCGGGACGAACACCGGGGAGCTGTTTTTT. The whole variable domain, remainder taken from reference TRBV2 and TRBJ2-2, is EPEVTQTPSHQVTQMGQEVILRCVPISNHLYFYWYRQILGQKVEFLVSFYNNEISEKSEIFDDQFSVERPDGSNFTLKIRSTKLEDSAMYFCASSPSGTNTGELFFGEGSRLTVL.

The chain is built from TRBV6-5 and TRBJ2-2, with D uncertain. Germline assignment: CDR1 MNHEY and CDR2 SVGAGI. Trimming cost V 0 bases and J 7 bases, with 15 bases left between them. This CDR3 comprises 16 residues. DNA for the CDR3: TGTGCCAGCAGTTACTCGTTTGGGATTAAGAACGGGGAGCTGTTTTTT. Protein product: CASSYSFGIKNGELFF.

The chain uses TRBV2 and TRBJ2-7, with D possibly matching TRBD1 (6 bases). V lost 7 bases, J lost 4 bases, and 26 bases lay in between. The germline V gene has CDR1 SNHLY and CDR2 FYNNEI. The CDR3 consists of 17 residues. This CDR3 reads CASTKTGTLREVYEQYF. The CDR3 nucleotides are TGTGCCAGCACCAAGACAGGCACACTCCGAGAGGTGTACGAGCAGTACTTC.

This clone was detected only once. The chain couples TRBV6-5 to TRBJ2-6; perhaps TRBD2 as D (5 bases). The CDR3 runs to 15 residues. Germline V CDR1 and CDR2: MNHEY, SVGAGI. V was pared by 5 bases and J by 4 bases, with 12 bases between. The CDR3 nucleotides are TGTGCCAGCAGTACACTAGTTTCGGGGGCCAACGTCCTGACTTTC. This gives the protein CASSTLVSGANVLTF.

The genes are TRBV7-9 and TRBJ2-2; D not resolved. Deletions cut 2 bases from V and 1 base from J, with 5 bases between. Germline V gene lookup returns CDR1 SEHNR and CDR2 FQNEAQ (reference sequence). The CDR3 spans 14 residues. CDR3 nucleotides: TGTGCCAGCAGCTTAACGGGGAACACCGGGGAGCTGTTTTTT. Protein sequence: CASSLTGNTGELFF.

This clone turned up a few times. V usage is TRBV25-1 and J usage is TRBJ2-4, with D possibly called TRBD1 or TRBD2 (5 bases each). Germline CDR1 and CDR2: MGHDK and SYGVNS. V lost 3 bases, J lost 9 bases, and 15 bases lay in between. This CDR3 comprises 14 residues. This CDR3 is CASSESRDLVIQYF. The CDR3 DNA is TGTGCCAGCAGTGAGTCCAGGGACCTCGTCATTCAGTACTTC.

This clone has only one observation. This rearrangement joins TRBV2 to TRBJ1-2; TRBD1 aligns across 8 bases. V lost 6 bases and J lost 4; bases outside the gene matches: 10. CDR1 and CDR2 from the germline V gene are SNHLY and FYNNEI. The CDR3 spans 15 residues. The CDR3 is CASSADREGGYGYTF. The CDR3 region has the DNA TGTGCCAGCAGCGCGGACAGGGAGGGAGGCTATGGCTACACCTTC.

The gene calls are TRBV12-5 and TRBJ2-2; possibly TRBD1 for D (6 bases). CDR3 length: 18 amino acids. V lost 2 bases and J lost 5, with 21 bases in between. Germline V gives CDR1 LGHNT, CDR2 FRNRAP. Written as DNA, the CDR3 is TGTGCTAGTGGTTTGTGGGGGTCGGCAGGGGCGAGAACCGGGGAGCTGTTTTTT. Its translation is CASGLWGSAGARTGELFF.

This chain links TRBV2 with TRBJ1-4; D possibly corresponds to TRBD1 (6 bases). This CDR3 region has 13 residues. The ends were cut back, 7 bases at V and 8 bases at J, with 14 bases in the middle. Germline lookup yields CDR1 SNHLY and CDR2 FYNNEI. The CDR3: CASTTGQGEKLFF. CDR3 sequence (DNA): TGTGCCAGCACAACAGGGCAAGGAGAAAAACTGTTTTTT.

This clone appeared once. The genes are TRBV27 and TRBJ1-1; 7 positions match TRBD1. CDR3 length: 15 residues. In germline, CDR1 is MNHEY, CDR2 SMNVEV (reference sequence). The V gene end was trimmed by 2 bases and the J gene end by 1 base; junction bases not matched to a gene: 4. This CDR3 is CASSLTGTENTEAFF. The DNA of the CDR3 is TGTGCCAGCAGTTTAACCGGGACAGAGAACACTGAAGCTTTCTTT.

The CDR3 DNA follows: TGTGCCAGCAGCGTAGTGGAGGAGACCCAGTACTTC. As protein: CASSVVEETQYF. The J gene is TRBJ2-5, the V gene TRBV9, with D uncertain. V lost 0 bases, J lost 5 bases, and 5 bases lay in between. This CDR3 contains 12 residues. Per the germline V gene, CDR1 is SGDLS and CDR2 is YYNGEE.

The J gene is TRBJ2-7, the V gene TRBV15; no clear D gene. V lost 1 base and J 0 bases, leaving 4 bases between the germline ends. The CDR3 totals 13 residues. The germline gives CDR1 LNHNV, CDR2 YYDKDF (reference sequence). The CDR3 spells CATSRGHSYEQYF. The CDR3 DNA sequence: TGTGCCACCAGCAGAGGACACTCCTACGAGCAGTACTTC.